This T cell receptor beta chain was sequenced in a study of cytomegalovirus exposure and HLA in healthy donors (dated by TCRdb to the late 2010s). Turning to the overall study: According to an earlier analysis of around 600 of the donors, roughly 180 million T cells yielded 117 million unique TCR beta sequences and about 300 Gb of sequence data. Donor age, sex, ethnicity and CMV serostatus were compiled alongside the repertoire data. Every repertoire in the discovery cohort had been generated on one and the same sequencing platform. Four or five DR-DQ haplotypes were handled as single units for association and clustering because linkage in the cohort was strong. The study used immunosequencing to profile the T cell repertoires of 666 subjects and linked those repertoires to cytomegalovirus serostatus. The study aimed to test whether cataloging public T cell receptors could reveal signatures of past pathogen exposure. To predict cytomegalovirus infection status, the study brought together high-throughput TCR immunosequencing, statistical association of individual TCRs with disease status, and machine learning. A later genetic analysis took genome-wide SNP genotypes for about 65% of the 666 donors and used that subset as a discovery cohort. Typing coverage differed by locus: A, B, C, DRB1 and DQB1 were typed in roughly 620-630 donors, DQA1 in 522, DPA1 in over 600, and DPB1 in just under 490. Rather than using new phenotypic data, the later analysis identified candidate immune exposures from TCR beta sequences and from how often those sequences occurred across donors. The genetic ancestry cluster associated with self-reported Caucasian donors included 70% to 85% of the 398 genotyped donors. An earlier analysis of 587 of the donors used high-throughput TCR beta sequencing to judge whether each TCR beta V gene segment behaved as functional or pseudogenic. Besides the first cohort of under 700 subjects, a separate validation cohort made up of some 110 different subjects was used. A later analysis re-examined previously published TCR beta repertoires from roughly 650 donors and added high-resolution HLA genotyping to investigate patterns of TCR occurrence. On average, over 200,000 unique TCR beta nucleotide sequences were sequenced per donor among more than 350 genotyped donors of the cohort, with roughly 18% of those sequences being non-productive. Approximately 300 gigabases of sequencing data and around 85 million unique TCR sequences made up an early release that covered approximately 700 HLA-typed donors. Class I and class II HLA loci were covered by the typing at four-digit resolution.

CDR1 and CDR2 (SGHRS, YFSETQ) derive from the germline V gene. The junction carries 11 bases between V and J, which are trimmed by 4 bases and 0 bases respectively. From the cysteine up to the phenylalanine, the CDR3 has a length of 16 residues. Only CDR3 DNA is held: 48 bases, read in frame from base 1. A remark on this clone: Its antigen remains undetermined. No much larger clone exists at a distance of one base, and base qualities are not known.

General conclusions and limits of the study: This cohort had only TCR beta chains sequenced, and the lack of alpha or paired-chain data limited which features could be detected. Assigning TCR associations to individual alleles was difficult when HLA alleles, especially DR and DQ, strongly co-occurred. A further reported finding was that TCR beta sequences accurately predicted the HLA-A and HLA-B alleles for most subjects in the first cohort. CMV serostatus was the only immune exposure information available for the cohort. The presence/absence analyses assumed that sequencing depth was roughly uniform across donors, and that assumption may not be true. Most TCR sequences were seen in very few donors, while some public TCRs were found in many individuals. HLA typing was unavailable for some donors at each locus, so association tests used only the typed subset. In a later analysis, HLA-associated TCR beta chains showed more clonal expansion and lower generation probabilities than non-associated chains that were equally common. In an earlier analysis of some 540 of the donors, most TCR beta V segments appeared in productive rearrangements about 87% or about 30% of the time, broadly matching IMGT annotations. Correlated functional status among segregating V segments might reflect linkage disequilibrium, but an unknown experimental factor could not be ruled out. Because counts were too low, roughly 16 rarely observed V segments, including chromosome 9 orphons, were excluded from the earlier analysis of 587 of the donors. A later genetic analysis reported fewer N-insertions in productive TCRs among donors in an Asian-associated ancestry cluster than the roughly 620-donor mean. A later analysis found that TCR association rates varied across HLA loci, with DRB1 alleles showing the most associated TCRs and HLA-C alleles the fewest. It was suggested by the authors that the approach could potentially be generalized to other disease states and immunological phenotypes. A later analysis found that most CMV-associated TCR beta chains appeared HLA-restricted, with HLA associations seemingly driven largely by CMV exposure. Some IMGT-functional V segments, including TRBV6-2 and TRBV6-3, could not be told apart with the 87-base-pair reads, so those segments were excluded. A cluster of highly shared sequence variants was judged likely to be a technical artifact of the sequencing pipeline. In a later genetic analysis, a missense DCLRE1C variant was associated with V-gene and J-gene trimming of TCR beta chains, and the association was replicated in an independent cohort. Several of the top co-occurrence clusters appeared to be linked to parvovirus B19, influenza, CMV and Epstein-Barr virus, according to a later analysis. In vitro tests confirmed that a few of the cytomegalovirus-associated TCR beta chains recognize cytomegalovirus antigens. The classifier was reported to diagnose cytomegalovirus status with high specificity and sensitivity in both the original and validation cohorts. The study gave a list of under 200 TCR beta chains associated with cytomegalovirus. Specific HLA alleles were associated with roughly 17,000 TCR beta sequences at a false discovery rate of 0.05 in a later analysis.

In total, over 600 healthy bone marrow donors made up the cohort. Cohort members were all nominally healthy when sampled, although unrecorded immune exposures were likely present. The donor was CMV seropositive and was included in the group of 250 to 300 seropositive cohort members. Each donor provided a peripheral blood sample, and peripheral blood mononuclear cells were used for TCR beta sequencing. The Qiagen DNeasy Blood Extraction Kit was used to extract genomic DNA from the blood cell samples. The library was produced with the immunoSEQ multiplex PCR assay. For the multiplex PCR, a mixture combining 60 forward primers for TCR Vbeta segments and 13 reverse primers for TCR Jbeta segments was used. The CDR3 region of rearranged TCR beta genes was amplified from genomic DNA by a multiplex PCR assay. Amplified TCR beta libraries were sequenced as 87-base-pair reads on the Illumina HiSeq System. Concerning the study's data processing: In a later analysis, roughly 80 million unique TCR beta chains were counted across the approximately 670 repertoires, and roughly 9.9 million of these chains were shared by at least two donors. A nearest-neighbor algorithm error-corrected the raw reads and collapsed the reads into unique sequences, merging closely related sequences to remove PCR and sequencing errors. CDR3 sequences were aligned to IMGT reference sequences to assign V, D and J gene segments. For a sequence to be retained, a match of at least six nucleotides was required to both a V gene segment and a J gene segment. Rearrangements were classified as productive when the CDR3 lacked stop codons and remained in frame with V and J, and all other rearrangements were classified as non-productive. CDR3 was defined by IMGT convention, running from the second conserved V-encoded cysteine to the conserved J-encoded phenylalanine. Sequences without an unambiguous match to a single V gene segment were excluded from the earlier analysis of 450 to 650 of the donors. An earlier analysis of approximately 590 of the donors called V segments functional above 56.7% productive rearrangements and segregating when the between-donor standard deviation exceeded 5%. A statistical classification framework was built to diagnose cytomegalovirus status from the catalog of TCR beta chain sequences. In a later analysis, V and J genes were assigned by comparing TCR nucleotide sequences against IMGT/GENE-DB human TR gene sequences. In a later analysis, CDR3 sequences and most-parsimonious VDJ recombination scenarios were assigned using the TCRdist pipeline. In a later analysis, each TCR beta chain was defined by its CDR3 amino acid sequence together with its V-gene family, and reads lacking a unique V-gene family were excluded. A later analysis removed several hundred highly shared, low-generation-probability nucleotide sequences to deal with suspected cross-contamination and a sequencing artifact. A later analysis calculated a clonal expansion index for each public chain from normalized within-repertoire ranks of inferred template counts. In a later analysis, generation probabilities were computed using a VDJ recombination model fitted to out-of-frame rearrangements, and the results were checked against IGoR. In a later analysis, hypergeometric tests were used to score TCR-TCR, TCR-HLA and TCR-CMV co-occurrence, with a repertoire-size bias correction applied to TCR pairs. To estimate false discovery rates, a later analysis permuted the HLA or CMV assignments 20 times. In a later analysis, co-occurring TCRs were grouped with DBSCAN, and TCRdist sequence similarity was added when clustering was performed within HLA-allele-positive subsets. Repertoires with fewer than 30,000 or more than 120,000 public chains were left out of co-occurrence clustering, as were about five repertoires with anomalous nucleotide sharing. TCRdb mirrors the immuneACCESS table, restricted to in-frame sequences. Some clones are absent from its copies; in checked studies, under half trace to an unresolved V gene, and the reason for the others is unknown. The DNA gave D and trimming, while V, J and clone size come from that table. This sample comprises about 120,000 clones, 63% of them detected only once. The ten biggest clones cover 9% to 10% of the sample.

This sequence uses TRBV5-1 and TRBJ2-6, and the D gene may be TRBD2, 6 bases matching. The sample was PBMCs. The origin of this receptor is a man aged 35 to 55 in good health and CMV-seropositive. CDR3 sequence: CASSQGGDSGANVLTF. The nucleotide sequence is given as TGCGCCAGCAGCCAGGGCGGGGACTCTGGGGCCAACGTCCTGACTTTC.